This T cell receptor (beta chain) came from a study of technical replicates of blood from a handful of donors. V was clipped by 7 bases and J by 3 bases, with 7 bases between them. The germline V gene encodes CDR1 MGHDK and CDR2 SYGVNS. The CDR3 has 11 amino acids. TCRdb's table, derived via immunoSEQ multiplex PCR, lists solely in-frame clones and lacks some. The sample lists some 63,000 clones; about 86% were seen once. V and J are TRBV25-1 and TRBJ2-7; D is unclear. The sequenced sample was PBMCs. The sequence was obtained from a human donor in good health. Some clones in this sample may be carry-over from other donors' samples. This CDR3 is CASKRNYEQYF. Here the CDR3 DNA reads TGTGCCAGCAAGAGGAACTACGAGCAGTACTTC.